Listed here is a single T cell receptor (beta chain). This sample is part of a study of blood T cells in healthy people across ages. Primed by a sample-barcoded 5' primer and a J-beta primer mix, a second PCR proceeded for 7 to 11 cycles. A single record per CDR3 protein comes from TCRdb applying MiXCR to the 5' RACE reads. The table shows some 890,000 distinct CDR3 sequences, with around 29% occurring only once. This sample also appeared in a second study, on T cells of mothers and their children. That source adds: Five or six children, together with their three healthy Caucasian mothers, made up the donors. Clones that were microchimeric and persistent were not detected among T cells.

This TCR derives from a woman aged 40 to 55 in good health. The source material was blood.

The CDR3 bases are TGTGCCAGCAGTTTCGGGGGGACAGGGTGTCAGCCCCAGCATTTT. It yields the protein CASSFGGTGCQPQHF. The chain recombines TRBV28 with TRBJ1-5; TRBD1 matches at 9 bases. After removal of 3 bases from V and 6 bases from J, the junction contained 6 bases not matched to a gene. The CDR3 spans 15 residues. Germline loops: CDR1 MDHEN, CDR2 SYDVKM.